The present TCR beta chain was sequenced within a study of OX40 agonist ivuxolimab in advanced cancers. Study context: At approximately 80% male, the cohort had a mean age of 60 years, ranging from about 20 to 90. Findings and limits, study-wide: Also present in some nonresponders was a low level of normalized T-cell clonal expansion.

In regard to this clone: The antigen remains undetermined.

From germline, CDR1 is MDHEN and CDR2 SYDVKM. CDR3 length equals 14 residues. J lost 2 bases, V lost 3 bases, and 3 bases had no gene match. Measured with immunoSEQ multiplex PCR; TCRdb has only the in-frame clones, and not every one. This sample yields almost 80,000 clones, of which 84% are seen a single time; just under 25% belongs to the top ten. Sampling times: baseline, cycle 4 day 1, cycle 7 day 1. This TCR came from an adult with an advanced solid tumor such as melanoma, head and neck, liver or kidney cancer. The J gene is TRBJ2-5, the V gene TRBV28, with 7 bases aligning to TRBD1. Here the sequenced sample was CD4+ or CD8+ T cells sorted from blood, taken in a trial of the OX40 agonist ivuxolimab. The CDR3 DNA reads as TGTGCCAGCAGTTTCGACAGGGTACAAGAGACCCAGTACTTC. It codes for CASSFDRVQETQYF. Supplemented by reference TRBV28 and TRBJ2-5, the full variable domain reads DVKVTQSSRYLVKRTGEKVFLECVQDMDHENMFWYRQDPGLGLRLIYFSYDVKMKEKGDIPEGYSVSREKKERFSLILESASTNQTSMYLCASSFDRVQETQYFGPGTRLLVL.